Below are 15 T cell receptor beta chains sequenced from a single sample in a study of tissue T cells after allogeneic stem cell transplantation. Using immunoSEQ multiplex PCR, the repertoire was profiled, and TCRdb retains in-frame clones only, with some absent. The sample gives thousands of clones, approximately 51% of which show up once; 8.2% is in the top ten. The time point denotes: mouse harvest day 7 after allogeneic transplant. The graft held 10^6 splenic CD5+ T cells and 10^7 T-cell-depleted bone marrow cells. Material: lymph node tissue. Receptors originate from a female BALB/c mouse given C57BL/6 T cells with graft-versus-host disease after an allogeneic hematopoietic cell transplant.

With regard to this clone: Mouse gene names and germline throughout. The read comes to an end 1 residue before the CDR3 does, leaving the germline J gene to fill in the end. The chain joins TRBV16 to TRBJ2-1, with 12 nucleotides matching TRBD2. Unmatched junction bases numbered 6, after V lost 5 bases and J lost 7 bases. The CDR3 runs to 15 residues. Germline V gene lookup returns CDR1 SGHSA and CDR2 FRNQAP. CDR3 DNA, as far as it was read: TGTGCAAGCAGCCTCGACTGGGGGGGCGGGGCTGAGCAGTTC. It specifies CASSLDWGGGAEQF. The entire CDR3 reads CASSLDWGGGAEQFF.

This clone was recorded a few times. Germline and genes: mouse. The CDR3 end is not reached by the read, which stops 1 residue before it; the germline J gene fills it in. The rearrangement joins TRBV26 to TRBJ2-7; 7 nucleotides match TRBD2. Germline CDR1 KGHPV, CDR2 FQNQEV (reference sequence). The V gene end was trimmed by 2 bases and the J gene end by 2 bases; junction bases not matched to a gene: 0. CDR3 length: 13 amino acids. CDR3 loop: CASSLGGAYEQYF. Incomplete CDR3 DNA: TGTGCCAGCAGTCTGGGGGGGGCCTATGAACAGTAC.

The count of this clone is one. Mouse germline and gene names are used. The CDR3 end lies 1 residue beyond the end of the read and is filled in from the germline J gene. This chain links TRBV23 with TRBJ2-1; TRBD2, the table's D call, lacks a check against the DNA. The CDR3 contains 15 residues. Germline loops: CDR1 KGHTA, CDR2 FQNQQP. CDR3 protein: CSSSQWAGVYAEQFF. The sequenced part of the CDR3 DNA is TGCTCCAGCAGTCAATGGGCTGGGGTCTATGCTGAGCAGTTC.

Only a few counts were recorded for this clone. The genes and germline here are from mouse. The read ends 1 residue early relative to the CDR3; the germline J gene fills the gap. The chain employs TRBV19 and TRBJ1-6, with D tentatively TRBD1 (6 bases). TRBJ1-6 is marked as an open reading frame, function uncertain. Deletions cut 3 bases from V and 6 bases from J, with 10 bases between. Germline V gene lookup returns CDR1 FNHDT and CDR2 SITEND (reference sequence). The CDR3 loop spans 14 amino acids. CDR3 in amino acids: CASSTGVTNSPLYF. The sequenced part of the CDR3 DNA is TGTGCCAGCAGTACAGGGGTAACTAATTCGCCCCTCTAC.

With respect to this clone: Genes and germline are mouse. The covered CDR3 bases are TGTGCCAGCAGTTGGGGGATTAACCAAGACACCCAGTAC. It specifies CASSWGINQDTQY. The entire CDR3 reads CASSWGINQDTQYF. The chain combines TRBV14 with TRBJ2-5, with D possibly called TRBD1 or TRBD2 (5 bases each). The read ends 1 residue before the CDR3 terminus; that terminus is restored from the germline J gene. Germline V gene sequence: CDR1 SGHDT, CDR2 FRDEAV. The CDR3 is 14 amino acids. Deletions cut 3 bases from V and 0 bases from J, with 8 bases between.

Of note for this clone: Gene names denote mouse genes. The missing CDR3 end, 1 residue past where the read stops, is filled in from the germline J gene. The chain recombines TRBV12-1 with TRBJ2-7, with a possible D match to TRBD2 (6 bases). The CDR3 extends over 15 amino acids. Germline V gene data show CDR1 as SGHSN and CDR2 as HYEKVE. Deletions cut 3 bases from V and 0 bases from J, with 14 bases between. The CDR3 loop reads CASSLGGGSSYEQYF. The CDR3 bases that were read are TGTGCCAGCTCTTTGGGTGGGGGAAGCTCCTATGAACAGTAC.

This clone was detected a few times. Gene and germline names: mouse. The read stops 1 residue short of the end of the CDR3; the missing end is completed from the germline J gene. The chain combines TRBV31 with TRBJ1-3, with D possibly matching TRBD1 (5 bases). This CDR3 region has 14 residues. Germline lookup yields CDR1 GKSSPN and CDR2 SITVG. V lost 1 base to trimming and J lost 0 bases, with 7 bases between them. Partial CDR3 DNA: TGTGCCTGGAGTCCAGGGTATTCTGGAAATACGCTCTAT. Protein: CAWSPGYSGNTLY. The CDR3 reads in full as CAWSPGYSGNTLYF.

Turning to this clone: Gene names follow the mouse nomenclature. Read sequence stops 1 residue before the CDR3 end, and the germline J gene provides the missing end. V is TRBV26 and J is TRBJ1-3, with D possibly being TRBD1 (5 bases). Germline loops: CDR1 KGHPV, CDR2 FQNQEV (reference sequence). CDR3 length: 14 amino acids. Trimming pared 2 bases from V and 2 bases from J, leaving 7 bases between. CDR3 DNA (partial): TGTGCCAGCAGTCTGGTGGGGGCTGGAAATACGCTCTAT. Translation gives CASSLVGAGNTLY. The entire CDR3 sequence reads CASSLVGAGNTLYF.

A word on this clone: The gene names here belong to mouse. The CDR3 extends 1 residue past the end of the read, so its final part is completed from the germline J gene. The chain links TRBV26 to TRBJ1-2; no definite D call. Germline V gene data show CDR1 as KGHPV and CDR2 as FQNQEV (reference sequence). CDR3 size: 11 residues. The V gene lost 4 bases and the J gene lost 4 bases, with 4 bases spanning the gap. This chain's CDR3 is CASSPGSDYTF. Incomplete CDR3 DNA: TGTGCCAGCAGTCCCGGCTCCGACTACACC.

With regard to this clone: Genes and germline are mouse. The read finishes 1 residue shy of the CDR3 end, and the germline J gene is used to complete it. The chain uses TRBV26 and TRBJ2-5; D gene unclear. Per germline, CDR1 KGHPV and CDR2 FQNQEV (reference sequence). The V and J ends lost 0 bases and 6 bases respectively, with 7 bases between them. This CDR3 is built from 13 residues. CDR3 bases read: TGTGCCAGCAGTCTGTCGCGGGTGGACACCCAGTAC. It yields the protein CASSLSRVDTQY. The complete CDR3 reads CASSLSRVDTQYF.

Turning to this clone: Each gene name is a mouse one. The read ends 1 residue shy of where the CDR3 ends; the end is completed using the germline J gene. The rearrangement links TRBV5 to TRBJ2-1, with 9 bases fitting TRBD2. The J segment lost 3 bases and the V segment lost 2 bases, leaving 2 bases of the junction unmatched. The V gene's germline CDR1 is LGHNA and CDR2 YNLKQL (reference sequence). CDR3 length: 15 amino acids. CDR3 DNA, as far as it was read: TGTGCCAGCAGCCAAAACTGGGGGGTCTATGCTGAGCAGTTC. It yields the protein CASSQNWGVYAEQF. The full CDR3 is CASSQNWGVYAEQFF.

Turning to this clone: Gene names refer to mouse genes. The read terminates 1 residue ahead of where the CDR3 ends, so the germline J gene completes it. The chain uses TRBV3 and TRBJ2-2; D call uncertain. The CDR3 covers 14 residues. V dropped 6 bases and J dropped 0 bases, with 8 bases sitting between them. Germline CDR1 reads SNHLY; CDR2 reads FYNGKV (reference sequence). CDR3 protein: CASRLQTNTGQLYF. CDR3 DNA, as far as it was read: TGTGCCAGCAGGCTACAGACAAACACCGGGCAGCTCTAC.

On this clone itself: Mouse gene names apply. The DNA ends 1 residue before the CDR3 does, and the rest of the CDR3 is filled in from the germline J gene. The genes are TRBV3 and TRBJ1-1; 8 nucleotides align to TRBD1. CDR1 is SNHLY, CDR2 FYNGKV, per germline (reference sequence). V shed 4 bases, J shed 10 bases, and the junction held 2 bases outside the gene matches. The CDR3 is 11 residues long. CDR3 bases read: TGTGCCAGCAGCTCGACAGGGGCAGTCTTC. Translated: CASSSTGAVF. The CDR3 as a whole reads CASSSTGAVFF.

Of note for this clone: Gene names are mouse gene names. The observed sequence ends 1 residue before the CDR3 terminus, with the missing tail filled in from the germline J gene. The chain combines TRBV26 with TRBJ1-3, with 7 nucleotides matching TRBD1. The germline gives CDR1 KGHPV, CDR2 FQNQEV (reference sequence). The trim removed 4 bases at V and 4 bases at J, leaving 1 base unmatched. This CDR3 has 13 amino acids. CDR3 protein: CASSPDRGNTLYF. Incomplete CDR3 DNA: TGTGCCAGCAGTCCGGACAGGGGAAATACGCTCTAT.

About this clone itself: The gene symbols are mouse symbols. The read finishes 1 residue shy of the CDR3 end, and the germline J gene is used to complete it. This specimen includes other DNA sequences encoding the same CDR3. The gene calls are TRBV23 and TRBJ2-3. CDR1 and CDR2 from the germline V gene are KGHTA and FQNQQP. This CDR3 has 13 residues. The DNA read from the CDR3 is TGCTCCAGCAGTCAAAATTCTGCAGAAACGCTGTAT. This translates into CSSSQNSAETLY. In full, the CDR3 is CSSSQNSAETLYF.